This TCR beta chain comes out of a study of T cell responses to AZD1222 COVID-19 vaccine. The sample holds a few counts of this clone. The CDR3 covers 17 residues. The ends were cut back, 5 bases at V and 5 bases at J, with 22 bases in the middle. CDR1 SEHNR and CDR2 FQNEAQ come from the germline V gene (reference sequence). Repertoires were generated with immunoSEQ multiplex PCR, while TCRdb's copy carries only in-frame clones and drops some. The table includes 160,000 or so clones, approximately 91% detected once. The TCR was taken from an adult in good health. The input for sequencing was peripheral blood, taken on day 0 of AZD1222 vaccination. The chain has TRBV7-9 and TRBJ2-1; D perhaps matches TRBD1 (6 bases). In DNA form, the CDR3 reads TGTGCCAGCAGCCTCCCCATACAGGGCTCTAGACACAATGAGCAGTTCTTC. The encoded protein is CASSLPIQGSRHNEQFF.